The 14 T cell receptor beta chains presented below share a single source sample, sequenced in a study of cytomegalovirus exposure and HLA in healthy donors. Vbeta (60) and Jbeta (13) primers were used in the PCR. The assay was immunoSEQ multiplex PCR, and TCRdb's table has in-frame clones only and misses some. The repertoire includes tens of thousands of clones, roughly 80% of them detected once, and 20% to 25% sits in the top ten. Sequenced material: PBMCs. The receptor source for this set is a woman aged 40 to 49 in good health and CMV-seropositive.

This clone was detected a few times. V is TRBV7-9 and J is TRBJ2-5; TRBD1 is a possible D gene (6 bases). The DNA end is a closer match to TRBJ2-7, so the J assignment may be wrong. Germline assignment: CDR1 SEHNR and CDR2 FQNEAQ (reference sequence). The CDR3 is made up of 15 amino acids. CDR3 sequence: CASSFKGAGAYEQYF. CDR3 nucleotide sequence: TGTGCCAGCAGCTTTAAAGGGGCAGGGGCCTACGAGCAGTACTTC.

This chain joins TRBV7-3 and TRBJ2-3; no clear D gene. The CDR3 extends over 15 amino acids. V dropped 2 bases and J dropped 3 bases, with 12 bases sitting between them. Germline-derived CDR1 and CDR2 are SGHTA and FQGTGA. The CDR3 sequence: CASSLQPAGTDTQYF. In DNA form, the CDR3 reads TGTGCCAGCAGCTTACAACCCGCAGGTACAGATACGCAGTATTTT.

The chain couples TRBV7-9 to TRBJ1-1, with D possibly matching TRBD1 (5 bases). The CDR3 loop spans 14 amino acids. V lost 1 base and J 5 bases, leaving 11 bases between the germline ends. CDR1 and CDR2 from the germline V gene are SEHNR and FQNEAQ (reference sequence). The DNA of the CDR3 is TGTGCCAGCAGCTTAGGGGGGGATAAGACTGAAGCTTTCTTT. Translating it yields CASSLGGDKTEAFF.

The rearrangement uses TRBV12-5 and TRBJ1-6, with 8 positions matching TRBD1. The length of the CDR3 is 14 residues. Germline V lookup: CDR1 LGHNT, CDR2 FRNRAP. V lost 4 bases to trimming and J lost 8 bases; unmatched junction nucleotides: 4. The CDR3 loop reads CASGSGGEDSPLHF. CDR3 DNA: TGTGCTAGTGGTTCAGGGGGCGAGGATTCACCCCTCCACTTT.

The chain carries TRBV19 and TRBJ1-1; D not certain. CDR1 and CDR2 (germline): LNHDA, SQIVND (reference sequence). CDR3 length: 15 residues. V lost 5 bases to trimming and J lost 0 bases, with 13 bases between them. The CDR3 loop reads CASSPLLPLNTEAFF. Here the CDR3 DNA reads TGTGCCAGTAGTCCCCTTCTTCCTCTGAACACTGAAGCTTTCTTT.

The J gene is TRBJ2-2, the V gene TRBV5-4, with D possibly TRBD1 on 6 matching bases. Trimming took off 1 base at V and 1 base at J, with 11 bases between the two ends. The CDR3 is made up of 16 amino acids. Per the germline V gene, CDR1 is SGHNT and CDR2 is YYREEE (reference sequence). The CDR3 loop is CASSLWQGQNTGELFF. CDR3 nucleotide sequence: TGTGCCAGCAGCTTGTGGCAGGGACAGAACACCGGGGAGCTGTTTTTT. Looking up the rest from reference TRBV5-4 and TRBJ2-2 gives the full variable domain: ETGVTQSPTHLIKTRGQQVTLRCSSQSGHNTVSWYQQALGQGPQFIFQYYREEENGRGNFPPRFSGLQFPNYSSELNVNALELDDSALYLCASSLWQGQNTGELFFGEGSRLTVL.

This clone came up a few times. J is TRBJ2-2 and V is TRBV19; TRBD1 matches 9 bases. The trim removed 3 bases at V and 5 bases at J, leaving 4 bases unmatched. CDR1 LNHDA and CDR2 SQIVND come from the germline V gene (reference sequence). This CDR3 contains 15 residues. The CDR3, as DNA: TGTGCCAGTAGTATCCAACAGGGGGCGACCGGGGAGCTGTTTTTT. Residues: CASSIQQGATGELFF.

The V call is TRBV6-5, the J call TRBJ2-7, with 9 bases identical to TRBD2. With V trimmed by 5 bases and J by 2 bases, 4 bases remained unmatched. The length of the CDR3 is 14 residues. Germline values: CDR1 MNHEY, CDR2 SVGAGI. The chain's CDR3 is CASSPRTSAYEQYF. The CDR3 DNA is TGTGCCAGCAGTCCTAGGACTAGCGCCTACGAGCAGTACTTC.

The genes are TRBV29-1 and TRBJ2-5, with TRBD1 matching over 8 bases. The DNA end is more similar to TRBJ2-7, so the J call may be wrong. Germline values: CDR1 SQVTM, CDR2 ANQGSEA. There are 13 residues in the CDR3. The CDR3: CSVSQGEPYEQYF. CDR3 in DNA: TGCAGCGTTTCACAGGGGGAACCCTACGAGCAGTACTTC.

There are a few counts of this clone. The rearrangement joins TRBV25-1 to TRBJ1-2; D is unclear. This CDR3 is 14 amino acids long. Trimming took 3 bases from V and 7 from J, leaving 15 bases between them. The germline CDR1 and CDR2 sequences are MGHDK and SYGVNS. CDR3 sequence: CASSETTVRGGYTF. The CDR3, as DNA: TGTGCCAGCAGTGAGACGACCGTCCGGGGTGGCTACACCTTC.

The V gene is TRBV19, the J gene TRBJ1-1, with TRBD1 as a possible D gene (5 bases). Trimming left V 3 bases short and J 4 bases short, with 27 bases between. The CDR3 consists of 19 residues. From germline, CDR1 is LNHDA and CDR2 SQIVND (reference sequence). The CDR3 protein is CASSIGTPRRVFSRTEAFF. As DNA, the CDR3 is TGTGCCAGTAGTATTGGAACCCCACGCAGGGTATTCTCTCGCACTGAAGCTTTCTTT.

V gene TRBV4-1 combines with J gene TRBJ2-2; weak D call: TRBD2 (6 bases). CDR3 length: 15 residues. V dropped 0 bases and J dropped 7 bases, with 12 bases sitting between them. Germline V gives CDR1 MGHRA, CDR2 YSYEKL. The CDR3 nucleotides are TGCGCCAGCAGCCAAGATCATGGGGAGGTCGGGGAGCTGTTTTTT. It yields the protein CASSQDHGEVGELFF.

This clone appeared a few times. V gene TRBV5-1 combines with J gene TRBJ2-6, with a possible D match to TRBD2 (6 bases). Germline V lookup: CDR1 SGHRS, CDR2 YFSETQ. This CDR3 spans 16 amino acids. Trimming stripped 4 bases from V and 4 bases from J, with 15 bases between. CDR3: CASSPGDRNGANVLTF. CDR3 DNA sequence: TGCGCCAGCAGCCCGGGGGATCGTAACGGGGCCAACGTCCTGACTTTC.

This chain connects TRBV5-8 to TRBJ1-1, with D perhaps TRBD1 (6 bases). The CDR3 covers 17 residues. Germline CDR1 is SGHTS and CDR2 is YDEGEE. Trimming cost V 0 bases and J 5 bases, with 20 bases left between them. DNA of the CDR3: TGTGCCAGCAGCTTGGAGAGGGGGGGCTTGGTATGGACTGAAGCTTTCTTT. Translation: CASSLERGGLVWTEAFF. Combining the CDR3 with reference TRBV5-8 and TRBJ1-1 gives the whole variable domain EAGVTQSPTHLIKTRGQQATLRCSPISGHTSVYWYQQALGLGLQFLLWYDEGEERNRGNFPPRFSGRQFPNYSSELNVNALELEDSALYLCASSLERGGLVWTEAFFGQGTRLTVV.